The following is a TCR beta chain sequence with its context. This clone has more than one count but fewer than ten. Its antigen is still unknown. No clone much larger than this one lies a single base away; base qualities are absent. The receptor library was made with the immunoSEQ multiplex PCR assay. A mixture of 60 forward primers for TCR Vbeta segments and 13 reverse primers for TCR Jbeta segments was used in the multiplex PCR. A multiplex PCR assay on genomic DNA amplified the CDR3 region of rearranged TCR beta genes. The amplified TCR beta libraries were sequenced on the Illumina HiSeq System as 87-base-pair reads. In the original analysis: A later analysis counted tens of millions of unique TCR beta chains across the 666 repertoires, and 10 million to 11 million of these chains were shared by at least two donors. Raw reads were error-corrected and collapsed into unique sequences by a nearest-neighbor algorithm in which closely related sequences were merged to remove PCR and sequencing errors. Alignment of CDR3 sequences to IMGT reference sequences was used to assign V, D and J gene segments. For a sequence to be retained, at least a six-nucleotide match to both a V gene segment and a J gene segment was required. Rearrangements were called productive when the CDR3 lacked stop codons and stayed in frame with V and J; all others were non-productive. Following IMGT convention, CDR3 was defined as the stretch from the second conserved V-encoded cysteine up to the conserved J-encoded phenylalanine. The earlier analysis of 587 of the donors excluded sequences that lacked an unambiguous match to a single V gene segment. In an earlier analysis of 450 to 700 of the donors, V segments were called functional above 56.7% productive rearrangements and were called segregating when the between-donor standard deviation exceeded 5%. A statistical classification framework was built for diagnosing cytomegalovirus status from the catalog of TCR beta chain sequences. In a later analysis, V and J genes were assigned by comparing TCR nucleotide sequences against IMGT/GENE-DB human TR gene sequences. A later analysis assigned CDR3 sequences and most-parsimonious VDJ recombination scenarios with the TCRdist pipeline. In a later analysis, each TCR beta chain was defined by its CDR3 amino acid sequence together with its V-gene family, and reads without a unique V-gene family were excluded. As a way to deal with suspected cross-contamination and a sequencing artifact, a later analysis dropped 640 or so nucleotide sequences that were highly shared and had low generation probability. In a later analysis, a clonal expansion index was calculated for each public chain from normalized within-repertoire ranks of inferred template counts. A later analysis computed generation probabilities with a VDJ recombination model fitted to out-of-frame rearrangements, and checked the results against IGoR. In a later analysis, TCR-TCR, TCR-HLA and TCR-CMV co-occurrence was scored with hypergeometric tests, and a repertoire-size bias correction was applied to TCR pairs. In a later analysis, false discovery rates were estimated by permuting HLA or CMV assignments 20 times. In a later analysis, co-occurring TCRs were grouped using DBSCAN, with TCRdist sequence similarity added in when clustering inside HLA-allele-positive subsets. For co-occurrence clustering, repertoires with fewer than 30,000 or more than 120,000 public chains were excluded, along with about five repertoires with anomalous nucleotide sharing. TCRdb limited this immuneACCESS table to in-frame rearrangements with V and J called. A share of clones is missing; checked studies link under half to unresolved V genes, and the rest is unexplained. Clone size and V and J calls were adopted from that table, with D and trimming inferred from the DNA. The sample table lists 130,000 or so clones, over 6.5% of them with a count of one. The ten largest account for less than 6.5% of the sample.

The data are from a study of cytomegalovirus exposure and HLA in healthy donors (dated by TCRdb to about 2017). At the level of the whole study: An earlier analysis of approximately 640 of the donors reported 250 to 300 Gb of sequence data and around 110 million unique TCR beta sequences from approximately 180 million T cells. An early release that covered about 600 HLA-typed donors contained about 290 gigabases of sequencing data and around 80 million unique TCR sequences. Of the approximately 400 genotyped donors, more than 75% were placed in the genetic ancestry cluster associated with self-reported Caucasian donors. The aim of the study was to test whether cataloging public T cell receptors could identify signatures of past pathogen exposure. The study used immunosequencing to profile the T cell repertoires of approximately 640 subjects and linked those repertoires to cytomegalovirus serostatus. Along with the roughly 610-subject first cohort, a separate validation cohort of about 110 different subjects was used. To predict cytomegalovirus infection status, the study brought together high-throughput TCR immunosequencing, statistical association of individual TCRs with disease status, and machine learning. A later analysis re-examined previously published TCR beta repertoires from roughly 720 donors and added high-resolution HLA genotyping to investigate patterns of TCR occurrence. Rather than drawing on any new phenotypic data, the later analysis identified candidate immune exposures from TCR beta sequences and the way those sequences occurred across donors. An earlier analysis of around 640 of the donors used high-throughput TCR beta sequencing to judge whether each TCR beta V gene segment behaved as functional or pseudogenic. Donor age, sex, ethnicity and CMV serostatus were compiled alongside the repertoire data. A later genetic analysis took genome-wide SNP genotypes for about 55% of the 666 donors and used that subset as a discovery cohort. All discovery cohort repertoires had been generated using a single sequencing platform. Class I and class II HLA loci were covered by the typing at four-digit resolution. Typing coverage differed by locus: A, B, C, DRB1 and DQB1 were typed in roughly 620-640 donors, DQA1 in roughly 500, DPA1 in approximately 610, and DPB1 in approximately 450. Roughly 5 DR-DQ haplotypes were handled as single units for association and clustering, since linkage in the cohort was strong. Among about 400 genotyped donors of the cohort, an average of around 250,000 unique TCR beta nucleotide sequences was sequenced per donor, of which 15% to 20% were non-productive.

The cohort comprised several hundred healthy bone marrow donors. All cohort members were sampled while nominally healthy, although unrecorded immune exposures were likely present. The donor was CMV seropositive and belonged to the group of 250 to 300 seropositive cohort members. Each donor provided a peripheral blood sample, and peripheral blood mononuclear cells were used for TCR beta sequencing. The Qiagen DNeasy Blood Extraction Kit was used to extract genomic DNA from the blood cell samples. What the study reported, not specific to this receptor: Cytomegalovirus status was reported to be diagnosed by the classifier with high specificity and sensitivity in both the original and validation cohorts. The presence/absence analyses assumed that sequencing depth was roughly uniform across donors, and that assumption may not be true. A further reported finding was that TCR beta sequences accurately predicted the HLA-A and HLA-B alleles for most subjects in the first cohort. A total of fewer than 200 TCR beta chains were listed by the study as associated with cytomegalovirus. Assigning TCR associations to individual alleles was difficult when HLA alleles, especially DR and DQ, strongly co-occurred. A few of the identified cytomegalovirus-associated TCR beta chains were confirmed in vitro to be specific for cytomegalovirus antigens. The 87-base-pair reads could not distinguish some IMGT-functional V segments, including TRBV6-2 and TRBV6-3, so those segments were excluded. An earlier analysis of approximately 600 of the donors showed that most TCR beta V segments appeared in productive rearrangements either about 90% or about 30% of the time, which broadly matched IMGT annotations. Linkage disequilibrium might explain the correlated functional status among segregating V segments, but an unknown experimental factor could not be ruled out. In a later genetic analysis, a missense DCLRE1C variant was associated with V-gene and J-gene trimming of TCR beta chains, and the association was replicated in an independent cohort. The only immune exposure information available for the cohort was CMV serostatus. The sequencing pipeline was judged likely to have produced a cluster of highly shared sequence variants as a technical artifact. This cohort had only TCR beta chains sequenced, and the lack of alpha or paired-chain data limited which features could be detected. The authors suggested that the approach could potentially be generalized to other disease states and immunological phenotypes. A later analysis found that HLA-associated TCR beta chains were more clonally expanded and had lower generation probabilities than equally common non-associated chains. In a later genetic analysis, fewer N-insertions in productive TCRs were reported among donors in an Asian-associated ancestry cluster than the roughly 640-donor mean. Most TCR sequences were seen in very few donors, while some public TCRs were found in many individuals. A later analysis reported that several top co-occurrence clusters appeared linked to parvovirus B19, influenza, CMV and Epstein-Barr virus. Because counts were too low, seventeen rarely observed V segments, including chromosome 9 orphons, were left out of the earlier analysis of over 550 of the donors. In a later analysis, over 15,000 TCR beta sequences were associated with specific HLA alleles at a false discovery rate of 0.05. A later analysis found that TCR association rates varied across HLA loci, with DRB1 alleles showing the most associated TCRs and HLA-C alleles the fewest. Most CMV-associated TCR beta chains appeared to be HLA-restricted in a later analysis, and the HLA associations seemed to be driven largely by CMV exposure. Because HLA typing was unavailable for some donors at each locus, only the typed subset was used in association tests.

CDR1 and CDR2 were assigned from the germline V gene (reference sequence) as SGHAT and FQDESV. Reading from cysteine to phenylalanine, the CDR3 counts 14 amino acids. Only the CDR3 portion is preserved as DNA: 42 bases, with reading frame beginning at the first base. V trim: 5 bases; J trim: 7 bases; unmatched bases: 8. The receptor comes from a middle-aged woman in good health and CMV-seropositive. The sequence joins TRBV11-1 to TRBJ2-5, and TRBD1 aligns with 9 junction nucleotides. Sequencing used PBMCs. The DNA sequence is TGTGCCAGCAGCCCACTGGACAGGGGTGGGACCCAGTACTTC. Protein translation: CASSPLDRGGTQYF.